The clone carrying this TCR beta chain was counted ten times or more. What it binds is unknown. This CDR3 is 15 amino acids long. V was shortened by 3 bases and J by 0 bases, with 10 bases between the two germline ends. The sample is drawn from a study of neurological immune-mediated disorders. One entry per CDR3 protein results from TCRdb running MiXCR on the 5' RACE reads. The sample contains approximately 30,000 distinct CDR3 sequences, about 3.8% of which appear only once. The study, taken as a whole, reports: Private repertoires in all groups were suggested, as expanded clones shared no CDR3 amino acid sequences across subjects.

The chain joins TRBV12-3 or TRBV12-4 to TRBJ2-3, with D perhaps TRBD2 (6 bases). What was sequenced was CD4+ T cells from blood. The receptor's source is a woman aged 40-49 years in good health. The CDR3 bases are TGTGCCAGCAGTTTTAAGGCGGGAAGCACAGATACGCAGTATTTT. Translated, it gives CASSFKAGSTDTQYF.